This T cell receptor beta chain stems from a study of CD8+ T cells in alopecia areata. Whole-study findings and limits: Treatment with tofacitinib significantly lowered scalp clonality and reduced expanded CD8+ clones among the top 100.

Described treatment: oral pan-JAK inhibitor, 5-10 mg twice daily. Remarks on this clone: Its antigen remains unknown.

Extraction of RNA preceded its reverse transcription into cDNA, which served as the sequencing template. Method: immunoSEQ multiplex PCR; TCRdb's copy keeps in-frame clones and lacks some. The sample holds 150,000 or so clones, 55% to 75% seen once. The CDR3 has 13 amino acids. The V end lost 1 base, the J end lost 6 bases, and 9 bases lay between the germline ends. Per germline, CDR1 SEHNR and CDR2 FQNEAQ (reference sequence). This sequence originates from a human donor with alopecia areata. The chain couples TRBV7-9 to TRBJ2-5; no clear D. This sample comprised CD4+ T cells sorted from blood, obtained at week 4, from a patient treated with tofacitinib. The CDR3 is CASSLEGLQTQYF. In DNA form, the CDR3 reads TGTGCCAGCAGCTTAGAAGGCCTTCAGACCCAGTACTTC.